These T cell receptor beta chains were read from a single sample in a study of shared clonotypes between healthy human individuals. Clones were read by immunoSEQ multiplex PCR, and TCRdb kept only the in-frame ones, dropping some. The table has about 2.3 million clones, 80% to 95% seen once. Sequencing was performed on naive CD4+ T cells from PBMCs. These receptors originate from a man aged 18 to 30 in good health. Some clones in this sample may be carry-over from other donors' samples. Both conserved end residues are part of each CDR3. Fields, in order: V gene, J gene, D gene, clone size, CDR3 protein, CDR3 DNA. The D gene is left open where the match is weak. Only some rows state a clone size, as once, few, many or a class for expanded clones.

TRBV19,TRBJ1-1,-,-,CASSMVNTEAFF,TGTGCCAGTAGTATGGTAAACACTGAAGCTTTCTTT
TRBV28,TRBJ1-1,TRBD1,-,CASSSTGGNTEAFF,TGTGCCAGCAGCTCTACAGGGGGGAACACTGAAGCTTTCTTT
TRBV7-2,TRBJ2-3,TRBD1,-,CASSINRGQDTQYF,TGTGCCAGCAGCATCAACAGGGGGCAGGATACGCAGTATTTT
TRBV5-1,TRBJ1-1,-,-,CASSLLQEAFF,TGCGCCAGCAGCTTATTACAGGAAGCTTTCTTT
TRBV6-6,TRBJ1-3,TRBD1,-,CASRELRDRGGNTIYF,TGTGCCAGCAGGGAACTCCGGGACAGGGGAGGAAACACCATATATTTT
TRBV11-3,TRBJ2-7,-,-,CASSLSGAPLYEQYF,TGTGCCAGCAGCTTGAGCGGTGCGCCTCTCTACGAGCAGTACTTC
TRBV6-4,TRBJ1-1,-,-,CASSPQGGTTEAFF,TGTGCCAGCAGTCCACAAGGGGGGACGACTGAAGCTTTCTTT
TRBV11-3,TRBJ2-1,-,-,CASSLRRDHNEQFF,TGTGCCAGCAGCTTAAGGCGGGACCACAATGAGCAGTTCTTC
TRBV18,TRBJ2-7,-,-,CASSSRDSYEQYF,TGTGCCAGCTCATCCCGGGACTCCTACGAGCAGTACTTC
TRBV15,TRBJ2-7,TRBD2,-,CATSLPSGSNHEQYF,TGTGCCACCAGCTTACCTAGCGGGAGTAACCACGAGCAGTACTTC
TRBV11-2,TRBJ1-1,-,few,CASSLDRNTEAFF,TGTGCCAGCAGTTTAGACAGGAACACTGAAGCTTTCTTT
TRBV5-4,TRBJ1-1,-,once,CASSLSSGYDTEAFF,TGTGCCAGCAGCTTGTCGTCAGGGTATGACACTGAAGCTTTCTTT
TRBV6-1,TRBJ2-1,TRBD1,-,CASSENRDRAYNEQFF,TGTGCCAGCAGTGAAAACCGGGACAGGGCTTACAATGAGCAGTTCTTC
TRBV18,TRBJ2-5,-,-,CASSPYKVETQYF,TGTGCCAGCTCACCATACAAAGTTGAGACCCAGTACTTC
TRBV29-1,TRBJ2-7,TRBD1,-,CSVSQGDYEQYF,TGCAGCGTGTCACAGGGGGACTACGAGCAGTACTTC
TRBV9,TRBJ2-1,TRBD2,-,CASAPLAGGYNEQFF,TGTGCCAGCGCCCCGCTAGCGGGGGGCTACAATGAGCAGTTCTTC
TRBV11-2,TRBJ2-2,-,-,CASSFRLVLQSGELFF,TGTGCCAGCAGCTTTAGACTAGTTCTTCAGTCCGGGGAGCTGTTTTTT
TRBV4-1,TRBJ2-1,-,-,CASSQDVDSYNEQFF,TGCGCCAGCAGCCAAGATGTAGACTCCTACAATGAGCAGTTCTTC
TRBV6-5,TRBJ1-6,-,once,CASRRGEGHSPLHF,TGTGCCAGCAGGAGGGGGGAGGGACATTCACCCCTCCACTTT
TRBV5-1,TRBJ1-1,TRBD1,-,CASSQWTGGATEAFF,TGCGCCAGCAGCCAATGGACAGGGGGCGCAACTGAAGCTTTCTTT
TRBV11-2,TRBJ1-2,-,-,CASSLGGDYGYTF,TGTGCCAGCAGCTTGGGCGGAGACTATGGCTACACCTTC
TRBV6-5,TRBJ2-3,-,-,CASRLALGTDTQYF,TGTGCCAGCAGGCTGGCGCTGGGGACAGATACGCAGTATTTT
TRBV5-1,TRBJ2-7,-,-,CASSLLSSYEQYF,TGCGCCAGCAGCTTGCTCAGTTCCTACGAGCAGTACTTC
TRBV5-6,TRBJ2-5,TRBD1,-,CASTETGFQETQYF,TGTGCCAGCACCGAGACAGGGTTCCAAGAGACCCAGTACTTC
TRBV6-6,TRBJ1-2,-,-,CASGPSLRGADYGYTF,TGTGCCAGCGGTCCATCTCTTCGGGGGGCGGACTATGGCTACACCTTC
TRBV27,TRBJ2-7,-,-,CASSSTPPYEQYF,TGTGCCAGCAGTTCAACCCCGCCCTACGAGCAGTACTTC
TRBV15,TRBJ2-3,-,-,CATSRDSADTQYF,TGTGCCACCAGCAGAGATTCTGCAGATACGCAGTATTTT
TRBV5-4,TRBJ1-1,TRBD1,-,CASSQGAHTEAFF,TGTGCCAGCAGCCAGGGGGCACACACTGAAGCTTTCTTT
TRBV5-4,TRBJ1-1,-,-,CASSPGALAEAFF,TGTGCCAGCAGCCCGGGGGCGCTGGCTGAAGCTTTCTTT
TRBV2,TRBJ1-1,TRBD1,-,CASRLTGDTEAFF,TGTGCCAGCAGATTGACAGGGGACACTGAAGCTTTCTTT
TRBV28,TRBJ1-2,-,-,CASSLMPTIYGYTF,TGTGCCAGCAGTTTAATGCCGACGATCTATGGCTACACCTTC